This T cell receptor beta chain was sequenced during a study of a mutant IDH1 vaccine in newly diagnosed glioma. Study in general: Earlier treatment was radiotherapy, temozolomide, or both, with most getting both.

Regarding this clone: The antigen remains unidentified.

Trimming shortened V by 7 bases and J by 5 bases, and 15 bases separated the two germline ends. CDR3 length: 14 residues. Germline-derived CDR1 and CDR2 are LGHNT and FRNRAP. Study findings and constraints: Detectable vaccine-induced immune responses arose in approximately 93% of patients.

Time point meaning: week 5, during vaccination. The vaccine gave 300 ug of a 20-mer mutant IDH1 peptide subcutaneously per dose. There were new WHO grade 3 or 4 astrocytomas in the donors, and these were IDH1-mutant and ATRX-lost. The table came from immunoSEQ multiplex PCR; TCRdb's copy has only in-frame clones and leaves some out. The sample yields more than 35,000 clones, roughly 85% seen once. The TCR was taken from a man between 35 and 55 years old with glioma. The sample in question was PBMCs, obtained from a glioma patient whose treatment included an IDH1 peptide vaccine. The rearrangement links TRBV12-5 to TRBJ2-1, with D possibly matching TRBD2 (6 bases). Written as DNA, the CDR3 is TGTGCTAGTGCCTGGCGGGAAGTAGACAATGAGCAGTTCTTC. Amino acids: CASAWREVDNEQFF.